This TCR beta chain was obtained from a study of chemoradiotherapy in HPV16-positive cancers. Whole-study findings and limits: Candidate HPV-specific clones and E7-related TCR motifs grew in tumor during treatment.

Repertoires were generated with immunoSEQ multiplex PCR, while TCRdb's copy carries only in-frame clones and drops some. The sample shows 29,000 or so clones, 85% to 95% of them seen only once. Comments on this clone: No antigen is known for it.

The CDR3 loop spans 15 amino acids. V was clipped by 4 bases and J by 4 bases; unmatched bases: 5. The V gene's germline CDR1 is LGHNA and CDR2 YSLEER. The receptor was derived from a human donor with HPV-associated anogenital cancer. Material: blood, obtained from a patient who underwent chemoradiotherapy. This sequence joins TRBV4-3 and TRBJ2-1; 9 nucleotides match TRBD2. The CDR3 reads CASSPQRGEYNEQFF. The CDR3 region has the DNA TGCGCCAGCAGCCCACAGCGGGGGGAATACAATGAGCAGTTCTTC.